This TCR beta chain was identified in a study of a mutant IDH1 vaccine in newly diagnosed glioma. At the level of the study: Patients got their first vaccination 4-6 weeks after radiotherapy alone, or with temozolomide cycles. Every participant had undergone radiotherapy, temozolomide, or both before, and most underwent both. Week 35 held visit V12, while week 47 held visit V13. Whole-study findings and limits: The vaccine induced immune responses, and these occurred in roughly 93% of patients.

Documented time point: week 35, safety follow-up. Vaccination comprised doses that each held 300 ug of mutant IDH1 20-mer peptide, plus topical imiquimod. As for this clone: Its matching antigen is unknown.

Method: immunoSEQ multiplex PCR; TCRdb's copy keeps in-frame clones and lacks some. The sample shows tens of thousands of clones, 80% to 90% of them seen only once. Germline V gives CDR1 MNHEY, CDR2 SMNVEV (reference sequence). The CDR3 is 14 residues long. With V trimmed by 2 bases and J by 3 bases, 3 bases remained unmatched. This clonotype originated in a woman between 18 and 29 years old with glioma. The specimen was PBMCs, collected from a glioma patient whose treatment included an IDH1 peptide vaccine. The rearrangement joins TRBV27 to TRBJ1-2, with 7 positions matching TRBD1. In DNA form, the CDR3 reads TGTGCCAGCAGTTTAACCGGACAGGACTATGGCTACACCTTC. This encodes CASSLTGQDYGYTF.